The clone carrying this T cell receptor beta chain was counted ten times or more. Its antigen is unknown. The data belong to a study of T-cell memory formation after mild COVID-19. Study-wide context: Clustering of TCRs was largely donor specific. Study-level points and caveats: In second-wave clones peaking day 37, SARS-CoV-2 specificity remained unconfirmed.

The TCR alpha and TCR beta cDNA libraries, bearing sample barcodes and UMIs, were generated by 5'RACE using constant-segment primers. One entry per CDR3 protein results from TCRdb running MiXCR on the 5' RACE reads. The sample includes approximately 40,000 distinct CDR3 sequences, roughly 10% of them seen just once. The CDR3 loop spans 15 amino acids. Germline-derived CDR1 and CDR2 are SGHTA and FQGTGA. V shed 1 base and J shed 2 bases, with 12 bases lying between them. This clonotype was obtained from a young man who had mild COVID-19 (a few samples of this study predate the infection). Cell type and time point are not known. The rearrangement uses TRBV7-3 and TRBJ2-7; a possible D gene is TRBD2 (5 bases). The sample was PBMCs or a T cell subset sorted from them (not recorded which). CDR3 protein: CASSLRRGPPYEQYF. As DNA, the CDR3 is TGTGCCAGCAGCTTAAGAAGAGGGCCCCCCTACGAGCAGTACTTC.